This T cell receptor (beta chain) was captured in a study of T cell responses to AZD1222 COVID-19 vaccine. Sequencing was performed with immunoSEQ multiplex PCR; in TCRdb, only in-frame clones are kept and a portion is missing. This table has 50,000 to 70,000 clones, 80% to 90% appearing once. Comment on this clone: The target antigen is unknown.

Study conclusions and caveats: Sampling that yielded the repertoires occurred only after the peak T cell response.

Trimming took 4 bases from V and 5 from J, leaving 11 bases between them. Per the germline V gene, CDR1 is MNHEY and CDR2 is SVGEGT. The CDR3 runs to 13 residues. The sequence came from an adult who received the AZD1222 COVID-19 vaccine. This chain connects TRBV6-2 or TRBV6-3 to TRBJ1-2, with D maybe TRBD1 (5 bases). Sample: peripheral blood, taken 28 days after the second AZD1222 dose. The CDR3 DNA reads as TGTGCCAGCAGTTGGCCAGGGCTTTATGGCTACACCTTC. Amino acid sequence: CASSWPGLYGYTF.